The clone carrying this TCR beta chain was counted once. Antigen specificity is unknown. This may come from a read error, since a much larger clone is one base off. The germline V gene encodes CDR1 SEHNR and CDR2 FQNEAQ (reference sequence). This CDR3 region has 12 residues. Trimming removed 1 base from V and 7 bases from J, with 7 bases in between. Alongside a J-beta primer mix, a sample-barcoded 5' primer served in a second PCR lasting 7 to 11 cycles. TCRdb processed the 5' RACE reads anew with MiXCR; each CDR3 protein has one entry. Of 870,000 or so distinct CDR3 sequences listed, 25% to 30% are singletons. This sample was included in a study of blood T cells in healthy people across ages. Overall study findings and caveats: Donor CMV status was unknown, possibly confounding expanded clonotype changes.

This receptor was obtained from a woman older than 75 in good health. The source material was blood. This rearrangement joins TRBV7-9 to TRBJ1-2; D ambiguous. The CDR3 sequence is CASSLVNGGYTF. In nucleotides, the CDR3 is TGTGCCAGCAGCTTAGTAAACGGTGGCTACACCTTC.